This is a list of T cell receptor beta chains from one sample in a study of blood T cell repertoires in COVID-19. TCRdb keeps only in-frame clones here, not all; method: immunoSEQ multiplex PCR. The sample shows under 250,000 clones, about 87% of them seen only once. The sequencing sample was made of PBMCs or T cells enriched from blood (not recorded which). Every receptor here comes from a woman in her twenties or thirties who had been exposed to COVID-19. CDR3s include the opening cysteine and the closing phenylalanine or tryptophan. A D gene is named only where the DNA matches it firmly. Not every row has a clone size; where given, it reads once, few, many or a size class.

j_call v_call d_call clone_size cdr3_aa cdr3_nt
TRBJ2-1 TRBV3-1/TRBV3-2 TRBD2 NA CASSQERGRATLGEQFF TGTGCCAGCAGCCAAGAGCGCGGGAGGGCCACATTGGGTGAGCAGTTCTTC
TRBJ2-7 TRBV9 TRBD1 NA CASSARGQVDEQYF TGTGCCAGCAGCGCCCGGGGACAGGTCGACGAGCAGTACTTC
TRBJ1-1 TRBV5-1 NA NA CASSLQPGTNTEAFF TGCGCCAGCAGTTTACAACCCGGGACAAACACTGAAGCTTTCTTT
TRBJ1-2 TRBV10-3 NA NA CAISERDTVNDGYTF TGTGCCATCAGTGAGCGAGACACAGTAAACGATGGCTACACCTTC
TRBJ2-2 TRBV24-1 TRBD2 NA CATSDGLAGDTGELFF TGTGCCACCAGTGATGGACTAGCGGGAGACACCGGGGAGCTGTTTTTT
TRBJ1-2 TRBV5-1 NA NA CASSGLPGTPPGGYTF TGCGCCAGCAGTGGCCTACCCGGGACACCTCCGGGAGGCTACACCTTC
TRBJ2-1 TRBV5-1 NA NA CASSYFREWDNEQFF TGCGCCAGCAGCTACTTCCGGGAGTGGGACAATGAGCAGTTCTTC
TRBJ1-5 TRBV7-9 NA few CASSFGNQPQHF TGTGCCAGCAGCTTCGGGAATCAGCCCCAGCATTTT
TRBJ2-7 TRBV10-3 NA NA CAISETESPYEQYF TGTGCCATCAGTGAGACAGAAAGTCCCTACGAGCAGTACTTC
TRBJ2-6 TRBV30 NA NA CAWSSTQGGWANVLTF TGTGCCTGGAGTTCCACTCAGGGGGGCTGGGCCAACGTCCTGACTTTC
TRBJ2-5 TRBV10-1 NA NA CASSESSGSQETQYF TGCGCCAGCAGTGAGTCGTCAGGGTCCCAAGAGACCCAGTACTTC
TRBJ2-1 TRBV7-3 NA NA CASSLTWASATNEQFF TGTGCCAGCAGCTTAACGTGGGCTAGCGCTACCAATGAGCAGTTCTTC
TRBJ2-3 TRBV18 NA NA CASSPLSGSTDTQYF TGTGCCAGCTCACCCCTGTCCGGGAGCACAGATACGCAGTATTTT
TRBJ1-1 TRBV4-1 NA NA CASSQGSFSRATEAFF TGCGCCAGCAGCCAAGGGAGCTTCAGCAGAGCTACTGAAGCTTTCTTT
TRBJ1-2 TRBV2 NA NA CASWQTNYGYTF TGTGCCAGCTGGCAAACGAACTATGGCTACACCTTC
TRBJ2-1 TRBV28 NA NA CASSLGGSDFNEQFF TGTGCCAGCAGTTTAGGCGGGTCTGACTTCAATGAGCAGTTCTTC
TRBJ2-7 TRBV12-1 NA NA CASSLDDLQGYEQYF TGTGCCAGCAGCCTCGACGACTTACAGGGGTACGAGCAGTACTTC
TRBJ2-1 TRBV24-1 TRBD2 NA CATGGTSGYNEQFF TGTGCCACCGGTGGGACTAGCGGATACAATGAGCAGTTCTTC
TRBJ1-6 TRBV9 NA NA CASSEGATNSPLHF TGTGCCAGCAGCGAGGGAGCCACGAATTCACCCCTCCACTTT
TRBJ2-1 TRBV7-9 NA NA CASRAGWREGYEQFF TGTGCCAGCAGGGCTGGGTGGCGGGAAGGGTATGAGCAGTTCTTC
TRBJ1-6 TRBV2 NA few CASSDEGPGHSPLHF TGTGCCAGCAGTGATGAGGGCCCCGGCCATTCACCCCTCCACTTT
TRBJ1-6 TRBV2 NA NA CASAGLLNSPLHF TGTGCCAGCGCGGGACTCCTGAATTCACCCCTCCACTTT
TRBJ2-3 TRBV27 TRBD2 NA CASSLIGLGTDTQYF TGTGCCAGCAGTTTAATAGGACTAGGCACAGATACGCAGTATTTT
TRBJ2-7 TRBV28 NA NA CASSLSGSYYEQYF TGTGCCAGCAGTTTGTCCGGGAGCTACTACGAGCAGTACTTC
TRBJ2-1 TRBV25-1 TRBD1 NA CASKGASSYNEQFF TGTGCCAGCAAGGGGGCGAGCTCCTACAATGAGCAGTTCTTC
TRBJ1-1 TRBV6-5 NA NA CASTVIGSEAFF TGTGCCAGCACTGTAATCGGGTCTGAAGCTTTCTTT
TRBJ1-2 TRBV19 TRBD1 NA CASSTLDRRGYTF TGTGCCAGTAGTACCCTGGACAGGCGGGGCTACACCTTC
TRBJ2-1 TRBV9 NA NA CASSGSVVNEQFF TGTGCCAGCAGCGGCTCGGTTGTCAATGAGCAGTTCTTC